These T cell receptor beta chains were read from a single sample in a study of response to subunit inactivated influenza vaccine. Via MiXCR, TCRdb re-called the RT-PCR reads, giving one row per CDR3 protein. The table lists 500,000 to 550,000 distinct CDR3 sequences, roughly 25% of them singletons, with 2.8% in the top ten. In addition, the sample was reused for a study of T cells expressing NK-cell markers.

The sample in question was CD4+ T cells sorted from PBMCs, obtained approximately 13 days after vaccination. Receptors originate from a man in his forties or fifties who received an inactivated influenza vaccine. Each CDR3 is given with its conserved first and last residue. A D gene is named only where the DNA matches it firmly. The size field is filled for only some rows; it gives once, few, many or a size class.

D: TRBD1; J: TRBJ2-1; V: TRBV9; size: many; CDR3: CASSLGQGLYNEQFF; DNA: TGTGCCAGCAGCCTTGGACAGGGCCTCTACAATGAGCAGTTCTTC
D: -; J: TRBJ1-1; V: TRBV7-2; size: -; CDR3: CASSLAPGIGTEAFF; DNA: TGTGCCAGCAGCTTAGCCCCAGGGATCGGCACTGAAGCTTTCTTT
D: -; J: TRBJ2-6; V: TRBV7-2; size: few; CDR3: CASSAATPLAVLTF; DNA: TGTGCCAGCAGCGCAGCCACCCCACTGGCCGTCCTGACTTTC
D: TRBD1; J: TRBJ1-2; V: TRBV20-1; size: -; CDR3: CSARVEGGQAEIAYGYTF; DNA: TGCAGTGCTAGAGTCGAGGGGGGACAGGCCGAGATTGCATATGGCTACACCTTC
D: TRBD2; J: TRBJ2-1; V: TRBV9; size: -; CDR3: CASTLGASGVNEQFF; DNA: TGTGCCAGCACCCTAGGGGCTAGCGGGGTCAATGAGCAGTTCTTC
D: TRBD1; J: TRBJ2-6; V: TRBV12-3/TRBV12-4; size: -; CDR3: CASSFATGYSGANVLTF; DNA: TGTGCCAGCAGTTTCGCGACAGGGTATTCTGGGGCCAACGTCCTGACTTTC
D: TRBD1; J: TRBJ2-3; V: TRBV5-1; size: few; CDR3: CASSLTYGTGVTDTQYF; DNA: TGCGCCAGCAGCTTGACTTACGGGACAGGGGTAACAGATACGCAGTATTTT
D: -; J: TRBJ1-1; V: TRBV30; size: -; CDR3: CAGNQGGTEAFF; DNA: TGTGCCGGGAACCAGGGAGGCACTGAAGCTTTCTTT
D: -; J: TRBJ2-7; V: TRBV4-2; size: -; CDR3: CASSQERGEYEQYF; DNA: TGTGCCAGCAGCCAAGAGAGGGGAGAATACGAGCAGTACTTC
D: -; J: TRBJ2-5; V: TRBV12-5; size: -; CDR3: CASGGPSRETQYF; DNA: TGTGCTAGTGGGGGACCTTCGCGGGAGACCCAGTACTTC
D: -; J: TRBJ2-5; V: TRBV14; size: -; CDR3: CASSHGFGGAQYF; DNA: TGTGCCAGCAGCCATGGGTTCGGGGGTGCCCAGTACTTC
D: -; J: TRBJ2-2; V: TRBV7-2; size: many; CDR3: CASIPPAGQTGELFF; DNA: TGTGCCAGCATCCCGCCGGCAGGGCAGACCGGGGAGCTGTTTTTT
D: TRBD2; J: TRBJ2-5; V: TRBV5-5; size: -; CDR3: CASSLGLAGGPGETQYF; DNA: TGTGCCAGCAGCTTGGGACTAGCGGGAGGGCCAGGAGAGACCCAGTACTTC
D: -; J: TRBJ1-2; V: TRBV12-3/TRBV12-4; size: -; CDR3: CASSQDGGSPGYTF; DNA: TGTGCCAGCAGCCAGGACGGTGGGTCTCCTGGCTACACCTTC
D: -; J: TRBJ2-5; V: TRBV10-3; size: -; CDR3: CAISDRQVQETQYF; DNA: TGTGCCATCAGTGATCGACAGGTCCAAGAGACCCAGTACTTC
D: -; J: TRBJ1-1; V: TRBV20-1; size: -; CDR3: CSAGTGANTEAFF; DNA: TGCAGTGCGGGTACAGGAGCTAACACTGAAGCTTTCTTT
D: -; J: TRBJ2-2; V: TRBV10-3; size: -; CDR3: CAISERQTGYTGELFF; DNA: TGTGCCATCAGTGAGCGGCAGACAGGATACACCGGGGAGCTGTTTTTT
D: -; J: TRBJ2-5; V: TRBV7-9; size: few; CDR3: CASSSVQRGETQYF; DNA: TGTGCCAGCAGCTCCGTCCAGAGAGGAGAGACCCAGTACTTC
D: TRBD1; J: TRBJ2-5; V: TRBV6-5; size: few; CDR3: CASSYTRQGSETQYF; DNA: TGTGCCAGCAGTTACACCCGACAGGGGTCGGAGACCCAGTACTTC
D: -; J: TRBJ2-3; V: TRBV6-1; size: -; CDR3: CASRGLDSTDTQYF; DNA: TGTGCCAGCAGAGGACTGGATAGCACAGATACGCAGTATTTT
D: TRBD1; J: TRBJ2-1; V: TRBV7-2; size: few; CDR3: CASRDREYNEQFF; DNA: TGTGCCAGCAGGGACAGGGAATACAATGAGCAGTTCTTC
D: -; J: TRBJ1-2; V: TRBV3-1; size: few; CDR3: CASSQGASGYTF; DNA: TGTGCCAGCAGCCAAGGGGCAAGCGGCTACACCTTC
D: -; J: TRBJ2-3; V: TRBV4-3; size: few; CDR3: CASSQRRTDTQYF; DNA: TGCGCCAGCAGCCAGAGGCGCACAGATACGCAGTATTTT
D: TRBD2; J: TRBJ2-3; V: TRBV20-1; size: few; CDR3: CSARLPSGATDTQYF; DNA: TGCAGTGCTAGATTGCCTAGCGGAGCCACAGATACGCAGTATTTT
D: -; J: TRBJ2-1; V: TRBV4-3; size: few; CDR3: CARKMGSRNEQFF; DNA: TGCGCCAGGAAGATGGGCAGTAGGAATGAGCAGTTCTTC
D: -; J: TRBJ1-6; V: TRBV27; size: -; CDR3: CASSHAGVLGASNSPLHF; DNA: TGTGCCAGCAGCCACGCCGGGGTTTTGGGGGCGAGCAATTCACCCCTCCACTTT
D: TRBD1; J: TRBJ1-2; V: TRBV10-3; size: -; CDR3: CAISTSGTGMTGDYGYTF; DNA: TGTGCCATCAGCACTTCGGGGACAGGGATGACAGGGGACTATGGCTACACCTTC
D: TRBD1; J: TRBJ2-5; V: TRBV28; size: -; CDR3: CASSFPGTGRETQYF; DNA: TGTGCCAGCAGTTTTCCAGGGACAGGGAGAGAGACCCAGTACTTC
D: -; J: TRBJ2-5; V: TRBV7-2; size: -; CDR3: CASSLNSVETQYF; DNA: TGTGCCAGCAGCTTAAATTCTGTAGAGACCCAGTACTTC
D: -; J: TRBJ2-1; V: TRBV5-6; size: few; CDR3: CASSLGVKGEQFF; DNA: TGTGCCAGCAGCTTGGGAGTGAAGGGTGAGCAGTTCTTC
D: -; J: TRBJ1-1; V: TRBV7-9; size: -; CDR3: CASSPLAQTEAFF; DNA: TGTGCCAGCAGCCCACTGGCACAGACTGAAGCTTTCTTT
D: -; J: TRBJ2-3; V: TRBV3-1; size: -; CDR3: CASSQFFGRSTDTQYF; DNA: TGTGCCAGCAGCCAATTTTTCGGGAGAAGCACAGATACGCAGTATTTT
D: -; J: TRBJ2-2; V: TRBV27; size: few; CDR3: CASSTKTWFHTGELFF; DNA: TGTGCCAGCAGTACAAAAACCTGGTTTCACACCGGGGAGCTGTTTTTT
D: -; J: TRBJ2-7; V: TRBV7-2; size: -; CDR3: CASSKDGESNYEQYF; DNA: TGTGCCAGCAGTAAGGACGGAGAATCGAACTACGAGCAGTACTTC
D: TRBD1; J: TRBJ1-4; V: TRBV2; size: -; CDR3: CASSADRVSEKLFF; DNA: TGTGCCAGCAGTGCGGACAGGGTGTCCGAAAAACTGTTTTTT
D: -; J: TRBJ2-2; V: TRBV10-3; size: few; CDR3: CAITIDPDTGELFF; DNA: TGTGCCATCACCATCGACCCCGACACCGGGGAGCTGTTTTTT
D: -; J: TRBJ1-2; V: TRBV20-1; size: -; CDR3: CSASMGPDGYTF; DNA: TGCAGTGCTAGTATGGGTCCTGATGGCTACACCTTC
D: -; J: TRBJ2-1; V: TRBV4-3; size: -; CDR3: CASSQDPRVGNEQFF; DNA: TGCGCCAGCAGCCAAGATCCCAGGGTCGGGAATGAGCAGTTCTTC
D: -; J: TRBJ2-1; V: TRBV7-9; size: few; CDR3: CASSPFGYVDGDEQFF; DNA: TGTGCCAGCAGCCCATTTGGCTACGTCGATGGGGATGAGCAGTTCTTC
D: -; J: TRBJ2-5; V: TRBV12-3/TRBV12-4; size: few; CDR3: CASSGPAGTQYF; DNA: TGTGCCAGCAGTGGGCCGGCGGGGACCCAGTACTTC
D: -; J: TRBJ2-1; V: TRBV6-5; size: many; CDR3: CASYSVQGLEQFF; DNA: TGTGCCAGTTATAGCGTCCAGGGGCTCGAGCAGTTCTTC
D: TRBD1; J: TRBJ2-4; V: TRBV6-5; size: -; CDR3: CASSYSGTGHSLAKNIQYF; DNA: TGTGCCAGCAGTTACAGCGGGACAGGGCATTCCCTAGCCAAAAACATTCAGTACTTC
D: -; J: TRBJ2-1; V: TRBV24-1; size: -; CDR3: CATSDPAGPLSNEQFF; DNA: TGTGCCACCAGTGACCCGGCAGGGCCCCTCAGCAATGAGCAGTTCTTC
D: TRBD1; J: TRBJ2-7; V: TRBV20-1; size: -; CDR3: CSARDTGQGYEQYF; DNA: TGCAGTGCTAGAGATACGGGACAGGGTTACGAGCAGTACTTC
D: -; J: TRBJ2-7; V: TRBV28; size: -; CDR3: CASSLGEGGSYEQYF; DNA: TGTGCCAGCAGTCTCGGGGAGGGGGGCTCCTACGAGCAGTACTTC
D: TRBD1; J: TRBJ2-7; V: TRBV20-1; size: -; CDR3: CSALDRGPYEQYF; DNA: TGCAGTGCTCTCGACAGGGGTCCCTACGAGCAGTACTTC